This entry lists 23 T cell receptor beta chains sequenced from one sample in a study of cytomegalovirus exposure and HLA in healthy donors. PCR amplification relied on 60 Vbeta primers (plus 13 Jbeta primers). Only in-frame clones appear in the TCRdb table, and some are missing; sequencing was by immunoSEQ multiplex PCR. The table includes about 150,000 clones, approximately 80% detected once. Sequenced material: PBMCs. Every receptor here comes from a man aged 30 to 39 in good health and CMV-seropositive.

The chain carries TRBV7-2 and TRBJ1-1; D gene uncertain. Germline values: CDR1 SGHTA, CDR2 FQGNSA. V lost 2 bases and J 5 bases, leaving 9 bases between the germline ends. The CDR3 extends over 13 amino acids. DNA for the CDR3: TGTGCCAGCAGCTTATTGCCTAGGACTGAAGCTTTCTTT. It codes for CASSLLPRTEAFF.

The chain has TRBV11-3 and TRBJ2-1, with D possibly TRBD1 on 6 matching bases. CDR1 and CDR2 (germline): SGHNT, YENEEA. This CDR3 is built from 15 residues. The V and J ends lost 3 bases and 6 bases respectively, with 15 bases between them. Here the CDR3 reads CASSFLAGALNEQFF. CDR3 DNA sequence: TGTGCCAGCAGCTTCCTGGCAGGGGCCCTCAATGAGCAGTTCTTC. The whole variable domain, filled in from reference TRBV11-3 and TRBJ2-1, reads EAGVVQSPRYKIIEKKQPVAFWCNPISGHNTLYWYLQNLGQGPELLIRYENEEAVDDSQLPKDRFSAERLKGVDSTLKIQPAELGDSAVYLCASSFLAGALNEQFFGPGTRLTVL.

The chain has TRBV11-2 and TRBJ2-7; D remains ambiguous. Germline CDR1 is SGHAT and CDR2 is FQNNGV. Trimming cost V 1 base and J 4 bases, with 2 bases left between them. The CDR3 covers 11 residues. This chain's CDR3 is CASSLAYEQYF. CDR3 nucleotide sequence: TGTGCCAGCAGCTTAGCTTACGAGCAGTACTTC.

The genes are TRBV5-1 and TRBJ2-3; 7 nucleotides match TRBD1. Per the germline V gene, CDR1 is SGHRS and CDR2 is YFSETQ. Unmatched junction bases numbered 9, after V lost 5 bases and J lost 0 bases. CDR3 length equals 16 residues. The CDR3 nucleotides are TGCGCCAGCAGTTTAGGAGACAGGGCAAGCACAGATACGCAGTATTTT. The encoded protein is CASSLGDRASTDTQYF. Full variable domain (outside the CDR3, taken from reference TRBV5-1 and TRBJ2-3): KAGVTQTPRYLIKTRGQQVTLSCSPISGHRSVSWYQQTPGQGLQFLFEYFSETQRNKGNFPGRFSGRQFSNSRSEMNVSTLELGDSALYLCASSLGDRASTDTQYFGPGTRLTVL.

The rearrangement joins TRBV9 to TRBJ1-2; possibly TRBD1 for D (6 bases). Trimming took 0 bases from V and 4 from J, leaving 16 bases between them. CDR1 SGDLS and CDR2 YYNGEE come from the germline V gene. This CDR3 is built from 16 residues. In DNA form, the CDR3 reads TGTGCCAGCAGCGTAGGCGTTGGGGGGGCGGGCTATGGCTACACCTTC. Protein sequence: CASSVGVGGAGYGYTF.

The chain carries TRBV5-6 and TRBJ2-4; the match to TRBD1 covers 10 bases. After removal of 1 base from V and 7 bases from J, the junction contained 8 bases not matched to a gene. The CDR3 has 16 amino acids. The germline CDR1 and CDR2 sequences are SGHDT and YYEEEE. As DNA, the CDR3 is TGTGCCAGCAGCTTGCTGACAGGGGGCATAGGGAACATTCAGTACTTC. Translating it yields CASSLLTGGIGNIQYF.

The chain combines TRBV27 with TRBJ2-2, with 11 bases identical to TRBD2. Germline loops: CDR1 MNHEY, CDR2 SMNVEV (reference sequence). Unmatched junction bases numbered 4, after V lost 0 bases and J lost 7 bases. The CDR3 is made up of 16 amino acids. The CDR3 loop is CASSLSPSGRFGELFF. The CDR3 DNA is TGTGCCAGCAGTTTATCCCCTAGCGGGAGGTTCGGGGAGCTGTTTTTT.

As for this clone: At one end, the junction sequence differs from germline, possibly due to a read error. The chain couples TRBV7-7 to TRBJ1-4, with TRBD1 matching 12 bases. Germline V gives CDR1 SSHAT, CDR2 FNYEAQ (reference sequence). The CDR3 spans 15 residues. Here the CDR3 DNA reads TGTGCTAGCAGCCCCGGGACAGGGGGCGATGAAAAACTGTTTTTT. Translating gives CASSPGTGGDEKLFF.

The V gene is TRBV29-1, the J gene TRBJ2-1; TRBD2 agrees at 8 bases. Per the germline V gene, CDR1 is SQVTM and CDR2 is ANQGSEA. After removal of 4 bases from V and 6 bases from J, the junction contained 17 bases not matched to a gene. The CDR3 covers 17 residues. Written as DNA, the CDR3 is TGCAGCGTTGGGGCCCTAGCGGGTTTCGCCCAGACCAATGAGCAGTTCTTC. Its protein product is CSVGALAGFAQTNEQFF.

The chain combines TRBV6-5 with TRBJ2-3; D possibly corresponds to TRBD2 (5 bases). V was shortened by 5 bases and J by 2 bases, with 8 bases between the two germline ends. The length of the CDR3 is 13 residues. In germline, CDR1 is MNHEY, CDR2 SVGAGI. The DNA for the CDR3 is TGTGCCAGCAGTGTAGCGTCCACAGATACGCAGTATTTT. The encoded protein is CASSVASTDTQYF.

V and J are TRBV4-2 and TRBJ1-6; TRBD1 aligns across 7 bases. The CDR3 length is 19 residues. Trimming cost V 0 bases and J 3 bases; bases outside gene matches: 11. CDR1 is LGHNA and CDR2 is YNFKEQ in the germline V gene. In DNA form, the CDR3 reads TGTGCCAGCAGCCAAGATCGTTTAGGAGGACAGGTCTATAATTCACCCCTCCACTTT. This translates into CASSQDRLGGQVYNSPLHF.

V usage is TRBV28 and J usage is TRBJ2-2; D is unclear. Germline V gene data show CDR1 as MDHEN and CDR2 as SYDVKM. V was pared by 6 bases and J by 6 bases, with 8 bases between. The CDR3 runs 12 residues. This chain's CDR3 is CASRTYSGELFF. CDR3 nucleotides: TGTGCCAGCAGGACATATTCCGGGGAGCTGTTTTTT. The whole variable domain, filled in from reference TRBV28 and TRBJ2-2, reads DVKVTQSSRYLVKRTGEKVFLECVQDMDHENMFWYRQDPGLGLRLIYFSYDVKMKEKGDIPEGYSVSREKKERFSLILESASTNQTSMYLCASRTYSGELFFGEGSRLTVL.

This chain connects TRBV4-2 to TRBJ1-2; 11 bases align to TRBD1. CDR3 length: 17 amino acids. The germline V gene encodes CDR1 LGHNA and CDR2 YNFKEQ. The trim removed 0 bases at V and 4 bases at J, leaving 7 bases unmatched. The DNA of the CDR3 is TGTGCCAGCAGCCAAGATTTGGGGACAGGGGGGTTCTATGGCTACACCTTC. Translated: CASSQDLGTGGFYGYTF.

V gene TRBV2 combines with J gene TRBJ1-2, with TRBD1 matching over 8 bases. Germline V lookup: CDR1 SNHLY, CDR2 FYNNEI. The CDR3 loop spans 16 amino acids. Losses at the gene ends were 3 bases for V and 4 bases for J; bases not matched to a gene: 10. The CDR3 is CASSDRGRGPLYGYTF. The CDR3 nucleotides are TGTGCCAGCAGTGATAGGGGCAGGGGGCCCCTCTATGGCTACACCTTC.

This clone was counted a single time. This chain connects TRBV27 to TRBJ2-5; 7 bases map to TRBD1. The DNA end lines up better with TRBJ2-7; the J call may be wrong. This CDR3 contains 14 residues. Germline V gene sequence: CDR1 MNHEY, CDR2 SMNVEV (reference sequence). This CDR3 reads CASSLKGASYEQYF. In DNA, the CDR3 is TGTGCCAGCAGTTTAAAGGGGGCGTCCTACGAGCAGTACTTC.

The genes are TRBV30 and TRBJ1-2; D perhaps matches TRBD1 (6 bases). CDR3 length equals 15 residues. Germline CDR1 and CDR2: GTSNPN and SVGIG (reference sequence). Trimming took off 3 bases at V and 4 bases at J, with 18 bases between the two ends. CDR3 loop: CAWRFSGTMPYGYTF. Here the CDR3 DNA reads TGTGCCTGGAGATTTAGCGGGACAATGCCCTATGGCTACACCTTC.

The rearrangement uses TRBV5-1 and TRBJ2-2; D is ambiguous. Germline lookup yields CDR1 SGHRS and CDR2 YFSETQ. The CDR3 totals 16 residues. Trimming pared 1 base from V and 0 bases from J, leaving 10 bases between. For the CDR3, the DNA is TGCGCCAGCAGCTTGATAACTACCACGAACACCGGGGAGCTGTTTTTT. This translates into CASSLITTTNTGELFF.

This clone was counted once. The chain uses TRBV28 and TRBJ1-4; tentatively, D is TRBD1 (5 bases). CDR3 length: 16 amino acids. V lost 6 bases and J lost 5, with 19 bases in between. Looked up from germline, CDR1 is MDHEN and CDR2 is SYDVKM. The CDR3 DNA sequence: TGTGCCAGCAGCACTCCCGGGGAGGGGCGAAATGAAAAACTGTTTTTT. Translated: CASSTPGEGRNEKLFF.

The chain combines TRBV27 with TRBJ2-3; 12 positions agree with TRBD2. Germline CDR1 is MNHEY and CDR2 is SMNVEV (reference sequence). The CDR3 spans 17 residues. V dropped 3 bases and J dropped 3; count of bases not matched to a gene: 7. The CDR3: CASSFVTSGSLTDTQYF. CDR3 DNA: TGTGCCAGCAGTTTCGTGACTAGCGGGAGTCTGACAGATACGCAGTATTTT.

V is TRBV18 and J is TRBJ1-5; D might be TRBD1 (6 bases). This CDR3 region has 15 residues. The ends were cut back, 2 bases at V and 6 bases at J, with 14 bases in the middle. Germline values: CDR1 KGHSH, CDR2 LQKENI. The CDR3 region is CASSPNQDSRQPQHF. CDR3 nucleotide sequence: TGTGCCAGCTCACCAAATCAGGACAGTCGTCAGCCCCAGCATTTT. Filled out from reference TRBV18 and TRBJ1-5, the complete variable domain reads NAGVMQNPRHLVRRRGQEARLRCSPMKGHSHVYWYRQLPEEGLKFMVYLQKENIIDESGMPKERFSAEFPKEGPSILRIQQVVRGDSAAYFCASSPNQDSRQPQHFGDGTRLSIL.

J is TRBJ2-5 and V is TRBV6-6, with unresolved D. The end of the DNA aligns better with TRBJ2-7, so the J call may be wrong. This CDR3 is built from 15 residues. CDR1 is MNHNY and CDR2 is SVGAGI in the germline V gene (reference sequence). CDR3 coding DNA: TGTGCCAGCAGTTTTGGTACTACCGAAATCTACGAGCAGTACTTC. Protein sequence: CASSFGTTEIYEQYF.

The gene calls are TRBV7-3 and TRBJ2-7; 7 bases are a match to TRBD2. Germline-derived CDR1 and CDR2 are SGHTA and FQGTGA. V lost 0 bases, J lost 5 bases, and 16 bases stayed unmatched. The CDR3 extends over 18 amino acids. CDR3: CASSLTPRGFAGDHEQYF. The CDR3 DNA reads TGTGCCAGCAGCTTAACGCCTCGTGGTTTTGCGGGAGATCACGAGCAGTACTTC.

This rearrangement joins TRBV19 to TRBJ1-2; 9 bases fit TRBD1. With V trimmed by 7 bases and J by 1 base, 7 bases remained unmatched. Germline loops: CDR1 LNHDA, CDR2 SQIVND (reference sequence). The CDR3 length is 15 residues. The CDR3 region has the DNA TGTGCCAGTATGGAGGGACAGGGAATTAACTATGGCTACACCTTC. Encoded protein: CASMEGQGINYGYTF. Using reference TRBV19 and TRBJ1-2 for the parts outside the CDR3, the full variable domain is DGGITQSPKYLFRKEGQNVTLSCEQNLNHDAMYWYRQDPGQGLRLIYYSQIVNDFQKGDIAEGYSVSREKKESFPLTVTSAQKNPTAFYLCASMEGQGINYGYTFGSGTRLTVV.